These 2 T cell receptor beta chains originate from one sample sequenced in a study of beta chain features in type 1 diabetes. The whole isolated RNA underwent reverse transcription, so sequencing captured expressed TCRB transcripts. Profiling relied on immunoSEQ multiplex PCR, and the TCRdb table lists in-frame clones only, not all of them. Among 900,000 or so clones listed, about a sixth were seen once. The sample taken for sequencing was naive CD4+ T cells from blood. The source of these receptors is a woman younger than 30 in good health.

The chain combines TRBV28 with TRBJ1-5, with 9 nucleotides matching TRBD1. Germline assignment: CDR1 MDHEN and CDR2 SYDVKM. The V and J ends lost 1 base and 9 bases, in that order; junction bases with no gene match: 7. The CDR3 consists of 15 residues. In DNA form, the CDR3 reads TGTGCCAGCAGTTTATTGGGGACAGGGAGAAGGCCCCAGCATTTT. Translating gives CASSLLGTGRRPQHF.

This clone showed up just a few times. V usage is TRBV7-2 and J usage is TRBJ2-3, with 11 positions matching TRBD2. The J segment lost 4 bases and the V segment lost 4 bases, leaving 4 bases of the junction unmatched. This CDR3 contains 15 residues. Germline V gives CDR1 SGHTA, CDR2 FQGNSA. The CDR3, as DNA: TGTGCCAGCAGCTCTCGACTAGCGGGATCAGATACGCAGTATTTT. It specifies CASSSRLAGSDTQYF.